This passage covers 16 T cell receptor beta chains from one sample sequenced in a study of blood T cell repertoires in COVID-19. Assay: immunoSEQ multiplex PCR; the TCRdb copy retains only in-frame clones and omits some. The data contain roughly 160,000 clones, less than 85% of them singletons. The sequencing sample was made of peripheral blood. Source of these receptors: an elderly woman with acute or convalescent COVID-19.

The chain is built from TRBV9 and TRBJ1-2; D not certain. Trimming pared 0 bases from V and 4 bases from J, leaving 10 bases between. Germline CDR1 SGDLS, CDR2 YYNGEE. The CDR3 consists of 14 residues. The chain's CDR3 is CASSVASTSYGYTF. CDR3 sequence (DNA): TGTGCCAGCAGCGTAGCTTCGACATCCTATGGCTACACCTTC.

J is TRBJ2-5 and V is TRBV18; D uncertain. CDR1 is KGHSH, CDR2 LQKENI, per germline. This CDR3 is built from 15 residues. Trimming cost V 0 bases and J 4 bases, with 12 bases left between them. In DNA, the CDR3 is TGTGCCAGCTCACCACCGGAAGGCATAGCAGAGACCCAGTACTTC. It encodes CASSPPEGIAETQYF. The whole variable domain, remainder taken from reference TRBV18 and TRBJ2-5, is NAGVMQNPRHLVRRRGQEARLRCSPMKGHSHVYWYRQLPEEGLKFMVYLQKENIIDESGMPKERFSAEFPKEGPSILRIQQVVRGDSAAYFCASSPPEGIAETQYFGPGTRLLVL.

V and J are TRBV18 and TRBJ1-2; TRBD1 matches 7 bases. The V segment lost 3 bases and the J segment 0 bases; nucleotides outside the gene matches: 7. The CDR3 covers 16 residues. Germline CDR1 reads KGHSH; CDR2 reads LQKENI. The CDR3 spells CASSPSRQGANYGYTF. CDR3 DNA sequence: TGTGCCAGCTCACCGTCACGACAGGGAGCTAACTATGGCTACACCTTC.

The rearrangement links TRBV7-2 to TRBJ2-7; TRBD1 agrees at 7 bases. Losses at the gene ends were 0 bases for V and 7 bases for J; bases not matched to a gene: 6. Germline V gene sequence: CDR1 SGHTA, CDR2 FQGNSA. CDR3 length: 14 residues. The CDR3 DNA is TGTGCCAGCAGCTTAGCCCCGACAGGGCTAGAGCAGTACTTC. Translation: CASSLAPTGLEQYF. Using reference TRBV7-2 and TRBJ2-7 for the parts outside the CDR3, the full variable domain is GAGVSQSPSNKVTEKGKDVELRCDPISGHTALYWYRQSLGQGLEFLIYFQGNSAPDKSGLPSDRFSAERTGGSVSTLTIQRTQQEDSAVYLCASSLAPTGLEQYFGPGTRLTVT.

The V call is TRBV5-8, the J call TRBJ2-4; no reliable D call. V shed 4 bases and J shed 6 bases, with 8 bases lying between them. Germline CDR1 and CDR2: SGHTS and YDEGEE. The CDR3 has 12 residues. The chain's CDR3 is CASSRSGNIQYF. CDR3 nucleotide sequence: TGTGCCAGCAGCCGGTCCGGAAACATTCAGTACTTC.

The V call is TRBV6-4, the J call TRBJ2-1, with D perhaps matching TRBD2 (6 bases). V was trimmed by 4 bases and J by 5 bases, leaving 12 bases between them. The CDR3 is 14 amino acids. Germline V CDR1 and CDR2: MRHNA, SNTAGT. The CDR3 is CASSVGSGNNEQFF. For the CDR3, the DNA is TGTGCCAGCAGTGTTGGTAGCGGCAACAATGAGCAGTTCTTC.

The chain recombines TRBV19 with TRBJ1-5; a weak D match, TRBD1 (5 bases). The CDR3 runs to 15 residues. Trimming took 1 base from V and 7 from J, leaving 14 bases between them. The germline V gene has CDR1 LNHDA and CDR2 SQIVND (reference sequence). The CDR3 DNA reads TGTGCCAGTAGTATAGTGGGGCAGGGAGGACAGCCCCAGCATTTT. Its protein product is CASSIVGQGGQPQHF. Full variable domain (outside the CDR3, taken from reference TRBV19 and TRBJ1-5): DGGITQSPKYLFRKEGQNVTLSCEQNLNHDAMYWYRQDPGQGLRLIYYSQIVNDFQKGDIAEGYSVSREKKESFPLTVTSAQKNPTAFYLCASSIVGQGGQPQHFGDGTRLSIL.

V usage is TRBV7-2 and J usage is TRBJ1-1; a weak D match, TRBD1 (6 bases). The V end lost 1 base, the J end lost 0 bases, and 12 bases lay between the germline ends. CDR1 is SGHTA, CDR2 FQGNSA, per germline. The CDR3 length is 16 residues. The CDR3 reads CASSLGGRGMNTEAFF. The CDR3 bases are TGTGCCAGCAGCTTAGGGGGCAGGGGAATGAACACTGAAGCTTTCTTT.

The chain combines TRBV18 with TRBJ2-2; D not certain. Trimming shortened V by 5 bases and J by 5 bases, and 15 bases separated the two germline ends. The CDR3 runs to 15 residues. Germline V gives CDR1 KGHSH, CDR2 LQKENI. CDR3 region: CASSARPPRTGELFF. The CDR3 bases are TGTGCCAGCTCAGCCCGACCACCGAGGACCGGGGAGCTGTTTTTT.

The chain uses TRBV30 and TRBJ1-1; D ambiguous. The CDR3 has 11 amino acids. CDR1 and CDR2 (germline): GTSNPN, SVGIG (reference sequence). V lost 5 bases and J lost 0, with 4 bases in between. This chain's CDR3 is CAWGMNTEAFF. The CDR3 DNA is TGTGCCTGGGGCATGAACACTGAAGCTTTCTTT.

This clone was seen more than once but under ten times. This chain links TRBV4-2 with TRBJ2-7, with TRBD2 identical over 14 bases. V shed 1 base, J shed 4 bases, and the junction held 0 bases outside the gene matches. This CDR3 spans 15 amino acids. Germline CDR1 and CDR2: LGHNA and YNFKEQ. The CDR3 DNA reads TGTGCCAGCAGCCAAGGGACTAGCGGGAGGTACGAGCAGTACTTC. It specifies CASSQGTSGRYEQYF.

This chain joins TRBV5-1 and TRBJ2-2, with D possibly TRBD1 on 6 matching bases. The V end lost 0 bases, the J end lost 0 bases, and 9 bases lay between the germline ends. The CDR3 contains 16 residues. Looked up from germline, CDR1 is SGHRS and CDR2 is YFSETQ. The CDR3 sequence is CASSLGGTTNTGELFF. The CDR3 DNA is TGCGCCAGCAGCTTGGGTGGGACAACGAACACCGGGGAGCTGTTTTTT.

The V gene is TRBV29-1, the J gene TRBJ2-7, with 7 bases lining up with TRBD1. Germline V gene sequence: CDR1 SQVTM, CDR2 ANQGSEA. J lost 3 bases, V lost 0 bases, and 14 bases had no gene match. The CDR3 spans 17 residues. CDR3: CSVEDQITGDGDYEQYF. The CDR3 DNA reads TGCAGCGTTGAAGATCAAATTACAGGGGATGGGGACTACGAGCAGTACTTC.

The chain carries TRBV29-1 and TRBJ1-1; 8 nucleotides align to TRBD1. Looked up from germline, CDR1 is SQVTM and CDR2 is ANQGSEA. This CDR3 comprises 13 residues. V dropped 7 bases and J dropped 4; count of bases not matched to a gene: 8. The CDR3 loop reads CSGKLDRATEAFF. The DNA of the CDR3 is TGCAGCGGGAAATTGGACAGGGCCACTGAAGCTTTCTTT.

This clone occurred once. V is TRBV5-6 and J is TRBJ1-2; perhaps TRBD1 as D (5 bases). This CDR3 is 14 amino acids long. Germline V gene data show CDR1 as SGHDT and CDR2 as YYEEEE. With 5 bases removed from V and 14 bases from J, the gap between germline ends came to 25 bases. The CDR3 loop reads CASRPAGITAASTF. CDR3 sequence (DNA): TGTGCCAGCAGGCCGGCAGGGATCACGGCGGCTAGTACCTTC.

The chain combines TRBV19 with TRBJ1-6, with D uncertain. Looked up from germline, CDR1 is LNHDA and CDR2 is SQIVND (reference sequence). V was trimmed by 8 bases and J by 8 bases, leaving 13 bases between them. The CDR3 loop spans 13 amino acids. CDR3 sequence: CASRDFGDSPLHF. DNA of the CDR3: TGTGCCAGTCGGGATTTCGGGGATTCACCCCTCCACTTT.